Each of the 18 T cell receptor beta chains below was sequenced from the same sample in a study of shared clonotypes between healthy human individuals. Assay used: immunoSEQ multiplex PCR; TCRdb lists only in-frame clones, some missing. The profile covers some 95,000 clones, with 68% appearing a single time and around half taken by the ten largest. Material for sequencing was memory CD8+ T cells sorted from blood. Stated subset: CD45RO+ cells pooled with CCR7-negative TemRA cells. Receptors were obtained from a man aged 30 to 45 in good health.

The rearrangement uses TRBV28 and TRBJ2-1; no clear D gene. Germline values: CDR1 MDHEN, CDR2 SYDVKM. The CDR3 runs 12 residues. V lost 10 bases and J lost 4, with 11 bases in between. The CDR3 loop reads CATGRTYNEQFF. CDR3 coding DNA: TGTGCCACCGGACGAACGTACAATGAGCAGTTCTTC.

The V and J genes are TRBV15 and TRBJ2-3; the D is unclear. The CDR3 loop spans 13 amino acids. The V end lost 0 bases, the J end lost 6 bases, and 7 bases lay between the germline ends. Germline CDR1 LNHNV, CDR2 YYDKDF (reference sequence). DNA of the CDR3: TGTGCCACCAGCAGAGATTCGAGGGATACGCAGTATTTT. Residues: CATSRDSRDTQYF. The full variable domain, rest sourced from reference TRBV15 and TRBJ2-3, is DAMVIQNPRYQVTQFGKPVTLSCSQTLNHNVMYWYQQKSSQAPKLLFHYYDKDFNNEADTPDNFQSRRPNTSFCFLDIRSPGLGDTAMYLCATSRDSRDTQYFGPGTRLTVL.

V and J are TRBV18 and TRBJ1-3; D not resolved. The V gene's germline CDR1 is KGHSH and CDR2 LQKENI. The germline V and J ends were trimmed by 1 base and 0 bases, with 10 bases remaining between them. The CDR3 runs to 16 residues. CDR3 in amino acids: CASSPRQEISGNTIYF. CDR3 nucleotide sequence: TGTGCCAGCTCACCACGGCAGGAGATCTCTGGAAACACCATATATTTT. Using reference TRBV18 and TRBJ1-3 for the parts outside the CDR3, the full variable domain is NAGVMQNPRHLVRRRGQEARLRCSPMKGHSHVYWYRQLPEEGLKFMVYLQKENIIDESGMPKERFSAEFPKEGPSILRIQQVVRGDSAAYFCASSPRQEISGNTIYFGEGSWLTVV.

The chain carries TRBV13 and TRBJ2-1, with TRBD1 matching 10 bases. Per the germline V gene, CDR1 is PRHDT and CDR2 is FYEKMQ (reference sequence). V was pared by 2 bases and J by 7 bases, with 5 bases of the junction left unmatched. CDR3 length: 15 residues. The CDR3 reads CASSLSGQGGNEQFF. DNA of the CDR3: TGTGCCAGCAGCTTATCCGGACAGGGGGGAAATGAGCAGTTCTTC.

This clone appeared once. This chain uses TRBV2 with TRBJ2-6; D could derive from TRBD1 or TRBD2 (6 bases each). The CDR3 has 17 residues. Germline CDR1 is SNHLY and CDR2 is FYNNEI. The V gene lost 6 bases and the J gene lost 1 base, with 16 bases spanning the gap. CDR3 loop: CASRWRDTPSGANVLTF. The CDR3 nucleotides are TGTGCCAGCAGGTGGAGGGACACACCATCTGGGGCCAACGTCCTGACTTTC.

This chain uses TRBV5-6 with TRBJ1-1; TRBD1 is a possible D gene (6 bases). With 2 bases removed from V and 1 base from J, the gap between germline ends came to 6 bases. The CDR3 sequence is 13 residues long. Germline V gives CDR1 SGHDT, CDR2 YYEEEE. This CDR3 reads CASSLGGNTEAFF. The CDR3 DNA reads TGTGCCAGCAGCTTAGGGGGGAACACTGAAGCTTTCTTT.

This chain uses TRBV5-6 with TRBJ1-2; 12 bases align to TRBD1. The CDR3 totals 14 residues. Losses at the gene ends were 4 bases for V and 7 bases for J; bases not matched to a gene: 5. In germline, CDR1 is SGHDT, CDR2 YYEEEE. The CDR3 sequence is CASSSGTGGSGYTF. The CDR3 DNA is TGTGCCAGCAGCAGTGGGACAGGGGGCTCTGGCTACACCTTC.

The V gene is TRBV5-4, the J gene TRBJ2-7, with 9 nucleotides matching TRBD2. In germline, CDR1 is SGHNT, CDR2 YYREEE (reference sequence). Trimming at V came to 0 bases and at J to 4 bases, leaving 5 bases not matched to a gene. The length of the CDR3 is 15 residues. CDR3 DNA sequence: TGTGCCAGCAGCTTGGTGGCTAGCGGGAATTACGAGCAGTACTTC. Residues: CASSLVASGNYEQYF.

V is TRBV23-1 and J is TRBJ2-1; perhaps TRBD1 as D (5 bases). TRBV23-1 is designated an ORF whose function remains uncertain. Trimming pared 3 bases from V and 0 bases from J, leaving 9 bases between. The CDR3 extends over 15 amino acids. This CDR3 reads CASSQTQGSYNEQFF. CDR3 coding DNA: TGCGCCAGCAGTCAGACCCAGGGCTCCTACAATGAGCAGTTCTTC.

In this sample, this clone turned up once. The genes are TRBV19 and TRBJ1-1, with 11 positions matching TRBD1. V trimming: 6 bases; J trimming: 4 bases; junction bases outside the gene matches: 7. The CDR3 contains 15 residues. CDR1 and CDR2 from the germline V gene are LNHDA and SQIVND (reference sequence). CDR3 in amino acids: CASSPVGTGGTEAFF. DNA for the CDR3: TGTGCCAGTAGCCCAGTCGGGACAGGGGGCACTGAAGCTTTCTTT.

CDR3: CASKDSPTDTQYF. In DNA, the CDR3 is TGTGCCAGTAAGGACAGTCCCACAGATACGCAGTATTTT. V usage is TRBV19 and J usage is TRBJ2-3; D might be TRBD1 (6 bases). CDR3 length: 13 residues. Trimming took 7 bases from V and 2 from J, leaving 10 bases between them. Germline CDR1 LNHDA, CDR2 SQIVND (reference sequence). Full variable domain (rest looked up from reference TRBV19 and TRBJ2-3): DGGITQSPKYLFRKEGQNVTLSCEQNLNHDAMYWYRQDPGQGLRLIYYSQIVNDFQKGDIAEGYSVSREKKESFPLTVTSAQKNPTAFYLCASKDSPTDTQYFGPGTRLTVL.

There are a few counts of this clone. The same CDR3 arises from other DNA sequences in this sample as well. CDR3 amino acids: CSVTLMNTEAFF. CDR3 nucleotides: TGCAGCGTAACACTGATGAACACTGAAGCTTTCTTT. The rearrangement uses TRBV29-1 and TRBJ1-1; D remains unclear. Germline loops: CDR1 SQVTM, CDR2 ANQGSEA. The V and J ends lost 6 bases and 0 bases respectively, with 8 bases between them. The CDR3 spans 12 residues.

This chain links TRBV7-2 with TRBJ2-1; D unclear. The CDR3 is 12 residues long. Between the trimmed V and J ends, which lost 5 bases and 10 bases, there was a span of 12 bases. Looked up from germline, CDR1 is SGHTA and CDR2 is FQGNSA. The CDR3 sequence: CASSPGRREQFF. The CDR3 DNA sequence: TGTGCCAGCAGCCCAGGAAGGCGCGAGCAGTTCTTC.

The chain couples TRBV4-2 to TRBJ2-1, with 9 positions matching TRBD2. This CDR3 comprises 16 residues. The J segment lost 9 bases and the V segment lost 4 bases, leaving 13 bases of the junction unmatched. Germline values: CDR1 LGHNA, CDR2 YNFKEQ. DNA for the CDR3: TGTGCCAGCAGCCCTATAGGGCGGGAGGGCGAGGTTGAGCAGTTCTTC. Its protein product is CASSPIGREGEVEQFF.

The V and J genes are TRBV9 and TRBJ2-3; D is unclear. This CDR3 spans 16 amino acids. V was trimmed by 0 bases and J by 2 bases, leaving 13 bases between them. Per germline, CDR1 SGDLS and CDR2 YYNGEE. This chain's CDR3 is CASSVEDEGITDTQYF. CDR3 in DNA: TGTGCCAGCAGCGTAGAAGATGAAGGGATCACAGATACGCAGTATTTT.

V gene TRBV5-4 combines with J gene TRBJ2-1, with 11 bases aligning to TRBD2. The CDR3 is 16 residues long. From germline, CDR1 is SGHNT and CDR2 YYREEE (reference sequence). Germline trimming cut 4 bases from V and 0 bases from J; bases unmatched to any gene: 3. CDR3 DNA: TGTGCCAGCAGCGCGACTAGCGGGATCTCCTACAATGAGCAGTTCTTC. Amino acids: CASSATSGISYNEQFF.

J is TRBJ2-3 and V is TRBV4-2; 16 bases are shared with TRBD2. The CDR3 length is 18 residues. Germline CDR1 LGHNA, CDR2 YNFKEQ. V lost 3 bases and J lost 3; bases outside the gene matches: 6. This CDR3 is CASSQGLAGGPGTDTQYF. For the CDR3, the DNA is TGTGCCAGCAGCCAGGGACTAGCGGGAGGGCCCGGTACAGATACGCAGTATTTT.

The chain employs TRBV7-9 and TRBJ1-2, with D unresolved. CDR3 length: 15 residues. In germline, CDR1 is SEHNR, CDR2 FQNEAQ (reference sequence). Trimming cost V 5 bases and J 1 base, with 14 bases left between them. The CDR3: CASSLGAAVNYGYTF. The DNA of the CDR3 is TGTGCCAGCAGCCTAGGAGCAGCTGTTAACTATGGCTACACCTTC.